A selection of T cell receptor beta chains follows, all from one sample in a study of identical twins. MiXCR was run by TCRdb on the 5' RACE reads, yielding one entry per CDR3 protein. The sample contains 1.5 million to 2 million distinct CDR3 sequences, 32% of which appear only once. What was sequenced was cord blood. These receptors all stem from a newborn girl in good health. CDR3s include the opening cysteine and the closing phenylalanine or tryptophan. D genes are given only for firm matches. Clone size is not always given. Where it is, it says once, few, many or a class for expanded clones.

>TRBV3-1|TRBJ1-1|.|.
CASSQGAGAFF
TGTGCCAGCAGCCAAGGGGCGGGAGCTTTCTTT
>TRBV10-2|TRBJ2-1|.|.
CASSETPDGYNEQFF
TGCGCCAGCAGTGAGACACCGGACGGGTACAATGAGCAGTTCTTC
>TRBV4-1|TRBJ1-5|TRBD1|few
CASSQNRDRGGNQPQHF
TGCGCCAGCAGCCAAAACCGGGACAGGGGAGGCAATCAGCCCCAGCATTTT
>TRBV24-1|TRBJ2-5|.|few
CATSEAPGQGQETQYF
TGTGCCACCAGTGAAGCCCCGGGACAAGGTCAAGAGACCCAGTACTTC
>TRBV5-1|TRBJ1-5|.|few
CASSPDPGQNQPQHF
TGCGCCAGCAGCCCCGACCCGGGACAAAATCAGCCCCAGCATTTT
>TRBV20-1|TRBJ2-1|TRBD1|.
CSARYRDRGFF
TGCAGTGCTAGATATCGGGACAGGGGGTTCTTC
>TRBV20-1|TRBJ1-5|.|.
CSAPKQGGGYSNQPQHF
TGCAGTGCGCCTAAACAGGGTGGGGGATATAGCAATCAGCCCCAGCATTTT
>TRBV20-1|TRBJ2-7|.|.
CSARGKQGLFEQYF
TGCAGTGCTAGGGGGAAGCAGGGCCTCTTCGAGCAGTACTTC
>TRBV7-2|TRBJ2-1|.|.
CASRPVARGNEQFF
TGTGCCAGCAGGCCCGTCGCTCGGGGGAATGAGCAGTTCTTC
>TRBV19|TRBJ2-3|TRBD2|.
CASRRRERGTDTQYF
TGTGCCAGTAGGCGGCGGGAGAGGGGCACAGATACGCAGTATTTT
>TRBV20-1|TRBJ2-7|.|.
CSADSSGAYEQYF
TGCAGTGCTGACTCAAGCGGAGCCTACGAGCAGTACTTC
>TRBV5-1|TRBJ1-1|TRBD1|few
CASSSRGTDTEAFF
TGCGCCAGCAGCTCGAGGGGGACAGACACTGAAGCTTTCTTT
>TRBV5-1|TRBJ1-6|.|.
CASSPSSRPYNSLLHF
TGCGCCAGCAGCCCTTCAAGCCGGCCCTATAATTCACTCCTCCACTTT
>TRBV10-3|TRBJ2-7|.|few
CAISLTGSRDEQYF
TGTGCCATCAGTTTGACAGGATCTCGCGACGAGCAGTACTTC